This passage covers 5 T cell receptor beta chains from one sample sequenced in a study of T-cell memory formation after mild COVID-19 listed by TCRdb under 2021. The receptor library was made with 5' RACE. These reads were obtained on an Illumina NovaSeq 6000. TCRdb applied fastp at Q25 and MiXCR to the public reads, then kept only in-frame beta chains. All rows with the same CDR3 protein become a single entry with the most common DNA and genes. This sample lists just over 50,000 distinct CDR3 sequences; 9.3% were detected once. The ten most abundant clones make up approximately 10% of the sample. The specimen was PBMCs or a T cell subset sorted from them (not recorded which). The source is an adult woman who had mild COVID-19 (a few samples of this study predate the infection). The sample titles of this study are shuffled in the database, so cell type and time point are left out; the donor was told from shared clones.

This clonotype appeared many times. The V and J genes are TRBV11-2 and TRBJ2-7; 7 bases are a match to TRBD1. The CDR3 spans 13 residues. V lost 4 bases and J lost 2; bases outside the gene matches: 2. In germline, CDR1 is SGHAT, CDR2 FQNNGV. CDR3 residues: CASSSDRTYEQYF. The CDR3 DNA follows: TGTGCCAGCAGCTCGGACAGGACCTACGAGCAGTACTTC.

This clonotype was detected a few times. CDR3 nucleotides: TGTGCCAGCAGCCTACACGCGAATACGCAGTATTTT. Its protein product is CASSLHANTQYF. V and J are TRBV3-1 and TRBJ2-3; no clear D gene. Trimming left V 4 bases short and J 7 bases short, with 9 bases between. Germline loops: CDR1 LGHDT, CDR2 YNNKEL (reference sequence). The CDR3 loop spans 12 amino acids.

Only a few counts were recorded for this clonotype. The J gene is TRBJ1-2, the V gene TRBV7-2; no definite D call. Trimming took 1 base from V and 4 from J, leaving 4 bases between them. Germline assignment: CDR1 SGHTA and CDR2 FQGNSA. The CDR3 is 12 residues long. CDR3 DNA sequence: TGTGCCAGCAGCTTAGGGACCTATGGCTACACCTTC. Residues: CASSLGTYGYTF.

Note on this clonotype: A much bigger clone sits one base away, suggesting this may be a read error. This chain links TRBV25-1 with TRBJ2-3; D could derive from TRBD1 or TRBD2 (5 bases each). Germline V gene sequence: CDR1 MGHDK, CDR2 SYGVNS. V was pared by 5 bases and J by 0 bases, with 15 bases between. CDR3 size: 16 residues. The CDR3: CASSPPVGESTDTQYF. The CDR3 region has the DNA TGTGCCAGCAGTCCCCCTGTGGGGGAAAGCACAGATACGCAGTATTTT. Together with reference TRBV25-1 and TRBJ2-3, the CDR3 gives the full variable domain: EADIYQTPRYLVIGTGKKITLECSQTMGHDKMYWYQQDPGMELHLIHYSYGVNSTEKGDLSSESTVSRIRTEHFPLTLESARPSHTSQYLCASSPPVGESTDTQYFGPGTRLTVL.

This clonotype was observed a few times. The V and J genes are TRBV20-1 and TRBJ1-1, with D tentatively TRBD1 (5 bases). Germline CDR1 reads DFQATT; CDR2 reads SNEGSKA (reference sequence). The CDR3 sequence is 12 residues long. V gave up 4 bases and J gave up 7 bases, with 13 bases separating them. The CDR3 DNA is TGCAGTGCTATGGGGCATCGAGATGAAGCTTTCTTT. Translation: CSAMGHRDEAFF.